This entry is about one T cell receptor (beta chain). Its antigen is as yet unknown. Some clones are missing from TCRdb's copy, which holds only in-frame ones; the method was immunoSEQ multiplex PCR. This table has 110,000 to 150,000 clones, about 93% appearing once. V was shortened by 7 bases and J by 0 bases, with 6 bases between the two germline ends. The CDR3 length is 12 residues. The germline V gene has CDR1 MNHEY and CDR2 SVGAGI. The sample is drawn from a study of CD4+ T cells in melanoma. Study outcomes and limitations: Reportedly, melanoma neoantigen-specific CD4+ T cells showed varied differentiation states.

The sequence derives from a human donor with melanoma. This chain links TRBV6-5 with TRBJ1-2; a weak D match, TRBD1 (5 bases). The CDR3 sequence: CASTGPNYGYTF. CDR3 coding DNA: TGTGCCAGCACAGGGCCTAACTATGGCTACACCTTC.